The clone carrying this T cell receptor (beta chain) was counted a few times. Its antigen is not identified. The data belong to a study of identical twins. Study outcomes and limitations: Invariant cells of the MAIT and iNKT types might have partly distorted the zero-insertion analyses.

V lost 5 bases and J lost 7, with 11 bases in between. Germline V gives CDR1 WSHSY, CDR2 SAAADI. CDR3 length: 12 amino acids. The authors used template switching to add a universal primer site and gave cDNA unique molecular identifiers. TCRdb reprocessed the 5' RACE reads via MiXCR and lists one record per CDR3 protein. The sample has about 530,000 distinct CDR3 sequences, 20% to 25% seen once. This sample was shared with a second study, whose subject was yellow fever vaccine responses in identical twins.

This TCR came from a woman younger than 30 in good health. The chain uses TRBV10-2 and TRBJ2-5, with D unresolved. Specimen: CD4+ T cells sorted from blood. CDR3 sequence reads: CASSQPPGTQYF. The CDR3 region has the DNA TGCGCCAGCAGTCAACCCCCCGGGACCCAGTACTTC.